A single sample is the source of the 13 T cell receptor beta chains below, sequenced in a study of CD8 T cells in ankylosing spondylitis. TCRdb processed the 5' RACE reads anew with MiXCR; each CDR3 protein has one entry. The sample lists approximately 220,000 distinct CDR3 sequences; about 10% were seen once. Sample: blood, either unsorted or a sorted T cell fraction (not recorded which). Receptors originate from a male donor with ankylosing spondylitis or in good health (not recorded which).

This clonotype was found many times. The CDR3 DNA sequence: TGCGCCAGCAACCGGGACAGCAATCAAGAGACCCAGTACTTC. The encoded protein is CASNRDSNQETQYF. The rearrangement links TRBV5-1 to TRBJ2-5, with 7 positions matching TRBD1. After removal of 6 bases from V and 2 bases from J, the junction contained 7 bases not matched to a gene. The CDR3 totals 14 residues. CDR1 is SGHRS and CDR2 is YFSETQ in the germline V gene.

There are many counts of this clonotype. The chain couples TRBV3-1 to TRBJ1-3; no reliable D call. The CDR3 is made up of 15 amino acids. Looked up from germline, CDR1 is LGHDT and CDR2 is YNNKEL (reference sequence). The V and J ends lost 2 bases and 2 bases respectively, with 10 bases between them. The CDR3 DNA sequence: TGTGCCAGCAGCCAAACGGGGTACGCTGGAAACACCATATATTTT. Its protein product is CASSQTGYAGNTIYF.

The chain carries TRBV5-1 and TRBJ2-1; no firm D call. The CDR3 is 12 residues long. V was clipped by 0 bases and J by 9 bases, with 7 bases between them. The germline CDR1 and CDR2 sequences are SGHRS and YFSETQ. CDR3 nucleotides: TGCGCCAGCAGCTTGGTCGCCAGTGAGCAGTTCTTC. It yields the protein CASSLVASEQFF.

This clonotype has ten or more counts. The chain couples TRBV20-1 to TRBJ1-2; 10 bases agree with TRBD1. The V gene end was trimmed by 4 bases and the J gene end by 8 bases; junction bases not matched to a gene: 10. The length of the CDR3 is 14 residues. CDR1 DFQATT and CDR2 SNEGSKA come from the germline V gene (reference sequence). CDR3 DNA: TGCAGTGCTACTTTCGGACAGGGGGGTGGGGGCTACACCTTC. This codes for CSATFGQGGGGYTF.

This clonotype was seen repeatedly, ten times or more. The chain is built from TRBV6-1 and TRBJ2-2; 7 bases map to TRBD2. Germline CDR1 reads MNHNS; CDR2 reads SASEGT. With V trimmed by 5 bases and J by 4 bases, 10 bases remained unmatched. The CDR3 totals 16 residues. Here the CDR3 DNA reads TGTGCCAGCAGTATGGGGGAGGGGAGGGCCACCGGGGAGCTGTTTTTT. It yields the protein CASSMGEGRATGELFF.

The gene calls are TRBV20-1 and TRBJ2-7; TRBD2 aligns across 7 bases. The CDR3 has 14 amino acids. Germline CDR1 DFQATT, CDR2 SNEGSKA (reference sequence). V was pared by 5 bases and J by 2 bases, with 9 bases of the junction left unmatched. The CDR3 spells CSAQTRDYTYEQYF. CDR3 sequence (DNA): TGCAGTGCTCAGACCCGGGACTACACCTACGAGCAGTACTTC.

Many counts were recorded for this clonotype. This chain connects TRBV27 to TRBJ1-6; D unresolved. Germline V gene lookup returns CDR1 MNHEY and CDR2 SMNVEV (reference sequence). V was clipped by 2 bases and J by 10 bases, with 15 bases between them. The CDR3 has 15 residues. The CDR3 spells CASSLTRSVGSPLHF. The CDR3 DNA reads as TGTGCCAGCAGTTTAACGAGGAGCGTCGGGTCACCCCTCCACTTT.

This clonotype came up many times. The rearrangement joins TRBV5-1 to TRBJ1-4; D is perhaps TRBD1 (5 bases). CDR1 is SGHRS, CDR2 YFSETQ, per germline. The CDR3 is made up of 14 amino acids. V lost 3 bases, J lost 6 bases, and 12 bases lay in between. CDR3 loop: CASSWADSHEKLFF. The CDR3 DNA reads TGCGCCAGCAGCTGGGCAGACAGCCATGAAAAACTGTTTTTT.

Ten or more counts support this clonotype. This chain uses TRBV7-2 with TRBJ2-3; D gene unclear. The CDR3 is 14 amino acids. V shed 6 bases and J shed 4 bases, with 14 bases lying between them. CDR1 SGHTA and CDR2 FQGNSA come from the germline V gene. CDR3 nucleotide sequence: TGTGCCAGCAGTCGGAGCCTCGCGGCAGATACGCAGTATTTT. Protein: CASSRSLAADTQYF.

The chain couples TRBV19 to TRBJ2-7; D may be TRBD2 (6 bases). Trimming removed 3 bases from V and 6 bases from J, with 21 bases in between. Germline V CDR1 and CDR2: LNHDA, SQIVND (reference sequence). This CDR3 region has 16 residues. In nucleotides, the CDR3 is TGTGCCAGTAGTATCGCCGGAGGGACTTTTTACTGCGAGCAGTACTTC. This encodes CASSIAGGTFYCEQYF.

Comments on this clonotype: Just one base apart from a much larger clone, this may be a read error. The genes are TRBV19 and TRBJ1-5; 8 bases are shared with TRBD1. CDR1 is LNHDA and CDR2 is SQIVND in the germline V gene (reference sequence). Trimming cost V 5 bases and J 9 bases; bases outside gene matches: 24. CDR3 size: 19 residues. The CDR3 DNA follows: TGTGCCAGTAGTCCCGCCGGACAGGGAATCTTAGGACCTCATCTGCCCCAGCATTTT. Protein product: CASSPAGQGILGPHLPQHF.

This clonotype has ten or more counts. The chain combines TRBV5-1 with TRBJ2-7; D is ambiguous. Trimming removed 0 bases from V and 2 bases from J, with 15 bases in between. The CDR3 totals 16 residues. Germline V CDR1 and CDR2: SGHRS, YFSETQ. The CDR3 here is CASSLGPQDLAYEQYF. The CDR3 bases are TGCGCCAGCAGCTTGGGGCCCCAGGACCTCGCCTACGAGCAGTACTTC.

This clonotype has only a few counts. The V call is TRBV7-2, the J call TRBJ2-1; D is possibly TRBD1 (6 bases). The CDR3 loop spans 14 amino acids. Between the trimmed V and J ends, which lost 1 base and 5 bases, there was a span of 9 bases. Per the germline V gene, CDR1 is SGHTA and CDR2 is FQGNSA. The CDR3 region has the DNA TGTGCCAGCAGCTTAGTGGCAGGGGACAATGAGCAGTTCTTC. It yields the protein CASSLVAGDNEQFF.